Here is one T cell receptor (beta chain) with its context. The data belong to a study of blood T cell repertoires in COVID-19. Under the authors' procedure: Counts of nucleated cells, estimated from reference gene primer amplification, were obtained. Generated by immunoSEQ multiplex PCR, the TCRdb table keeps only in-frame clones and is missing some. That table supplies the V and J calls and clone size; D and trimming were determined from the DNA. The sample lists fewer than 350,000 clones, more than 70% occurring once. The CDR3 has 16 residues. V was pared by 2 bases and J by 0 bases, with 7 bases of the junction left unmatched. Germline assignment: CDR1 SGHRS and CDR2 YFSETQ.

Sample: peripheral blood. The sequence was obtained from a woman aged 55-70 years with COVID-19, enrolled during active disease. V and J are TRBV5-1 and TRBJ1-1; 7 bases align to TRBD1. The CDR3 bases are TGCGCCAGCAGCTTCGACAGGGATCGAATGAACACTGAAGCTTTCTTT. Its translation is CASSFDRDRMNTEAFF. The complete variable domain, with remaining parts taken from reference TRBV5-1 and TRBJ1-1, reads KAGVTQTPRYLIKTRGQQVTLSCSPISGHRSVSWYQQTPGQGLQFLFEYFSETQRNKGNFPGRFSGRQFSNSRSEMNVSTLELGDSALYLCASSFDRDRMNTEAFFGQGTRLTVV.